This TCR beta chain was identified during a study of T cell repertoires in cytomegalovirus infection. Notes on the study in general: Summed public TCR beta family frequency identified CMV carriers bearing the relevant HLA.

On this clonotype itself: Its antigen is as yet unknown.

TCRdb processed the reads anew with MiXCR; each CDR3 protein has one entry. The table includes a few hundred thousand distinct CDR3 sequences, roughly 21% detected once. The CDR3 runs to 13 residues. Germline CDR1 reads MNHEY; CDR2 reads SMNVEV (reference sequence). Trimming took off 1 base at V and 3 bases at J, with 6 bases between the two ends. The clonotype comes from a human donor in good health (CMV status not recorded). Some clones in this sample may be carry-over from other donors' samples. Source: cultured PBMCs, taken from culture after CMV antigen stimulation. This chain uses TRBV27 with TRBJ1-1, with no clear D. The CDR3 sequence is CASSLLSDTEAFF. The CDR3, as DNA: TGTGCCAGCAGTTTATTGTCCGACACTGAAGCTTTCTTT.